A single T cell receptor (beta chain) is shown here with its context. Its matching antigen is unknown. Primers: 60 Vbeta forward and 13 Jbeta reverse. TCRdb's copy holds only in-frame clones and misses some; the assay was immunoSEQ multiplex PCR. Found here are 140,000 to 150,000 clones, roughly 80% of them singletons; the top ten hold about 3.4%. The data were taken from a study of cytomegalovirus exposure and HLA in healthy donors. Notes on the study in general: The authors later found most CMV-associated TCR beta chains appeared HLA-restricted. High sensitivity and specificity were reportedly achieved when the classifier diagnosed cytomegalovirus status. It was approximately 170 TCR beta chains that were listed as cytomegalovirus-associated. A later analysis by the authors found several of the most significant clusters apparently linked to common viral pathogens.

This CDR3 is 12 amino acids long. Deletions cut 3 bases from V and 10 bases from J, with 14 bases between. The germline gives CDR1 SQVTM, CDR2 ANQGSEA. Material: PBMCs. The origin of this receptor is a male donor in good health and CMV-seronegative. The chain carries TRBV29-1 and TRBJ2-3; tentatively, D is TRBD2 (6 bases). For the CDR3, the DNA is TGCAGCGTTGACGCCGCGGGGAAGGCGCAGTATTTT. It translates to CSVDAAGKAQYF.